Listed below are T cell receptor beta chains from one sample, sequenced in a study of Graves' ophthalmopathy and Graves' hyperthyroidism. In TCRdb, the multiplex PCR reads were re-called with MiXCR into one record per CDR3 protein. The repertoire holds under 250,000 distinct CDR3 sequences, with around a fifth as singletons. Sequencing was done on a sample of peripheral blood. The receptors originated from a woman aged 50 to 65 with Graves' ophthalmopathy. Each CDR3 is given with its conserved first and last residue. A D gene is named only where the DNA matches it firmly. Some rows mark clone size as missing; the rest say once, few, many or name a class of expanded clone.

j_call: TRBJ2-5; v_call: TRBV30; clone_size: .; d_call: TRBD1; cdr3_aa: CAWSGVTGGTQYF; cdr3_nt: TGTGCCTGGAGTGGAGTGACAGGGGGCACCCAGTACTTC
j_call: TRBJ2-7; v_call: TRBV12-3/TRBV12-4; clone_size: .; d_call: .; cdr3_aa: CASSFLFSESSYEQYF; cdr3_nt: TGTGCCAGCAGTTTCCTATTCAGCGAAAGCTCCTACGAGCAGTACTTC
j_call: TRBJ1-2; v_call: TRBV27; clone_size: many; d_call: .; cdr3_aa: CASSPDGIYGYTF; cdr3_nt: TGTGCCAGCAGTCCCGATGGTATCTATGGCTACACCTTC
j_call: TRBJ1-2; v_call: TRBV30; clone_size: few; d_call: .; cdr3_aa: CAWGRDYGYTF; cdr3_nt: TGTGCCTGGGGCAGGGACTATGGCTACACCTTC
j_call: TRBJ1-5; v_call: TRBV6-5; clone_size: many; d_call: .; cdr3_aa: CASSQPGGNNQPQHF; cdr3_nt: TGTGCCAGCAGCCAACCGGGGGGGAACAATCAGCCCCAGCATTTT
j_call: TRBJ1-5; v_call: TRBV6-4; clone_size: many; d_call: .; cdr3_aa: CASSADSGNQPQHF; cdr3_nt: TGTGCCAGCAGTGCCGACAGCGGCAATCAGCCCCAGCATTTT
j_call: TRBJ1-1; v_call: TRBV5-5; clone_size: .; d_call: TRBD1; cdr3_aa: CASSLNRGHGTEAFF; cdr3_nt: TGTGCCAGCAGCCTGAACAGGGGGCACGGCACTGAAGCTTTCTTT
j_call: TRBJ1-5; v_call: TRBV24-1; clone_size: many; d_call: .; cdr3_aa: CATSENINQPQHF; cdr3_nt: TGTGCCACCAGTGAGAACATCAATCAGCCCCAGCATTTT
j_call: TRBJ2-6; v_call: TRBV4-2; clone_size: many; d_call: .; cdr3_aa: CASSQASGANVLTF; cdr3_nt: TGTGCCAGCAGCCAAGCTTCTGGGGCCAACGTCCTGACTTTC
j_call: TRBJ2-7; v_call: TRBV20-1; clone_size: many; d_call: TRBD2; cdr3_aa: CSARTSGDAYEQYF; cdr3_nt: TGCAGTGCTAGAACCAGCGGGGATGCCTACGAGCAGTACTTC
j_call: TRBJ1-2; v_call: TRBV5-1; clone_size: many; d_call: TRBD1; cdr3_aa: CASNPGQGRNYGYTF; cdr3_nt: TGCGCCAGCAACCCTGGACAGGGAAGAAACTATGGCTACACCTTC
j_call: TRBJ1-1; v_call: TRBV6-1; clone_size: many; d_call: TRBD1; cdr3_aa: CASSADRASTEAFF; cdr3_nt: TGTGCCAGCAGCGCAGACAGGGCGAGCACTGAAGCTTTCTTT
j_call: TRBJ2-7; v_call: TRBV6-2/TRBV6-3; clone_size: few; d_call: TRBD1; cdr3_aa: CASRRPPGQPYF; cdr3_nt: TGTGCCAGCAGACGTCCACCGGGACAGCCGTACTTC
j_call: TRBJ1-2; v_call: TRBV6-1; clone_size: many; d_call: .; cdr3_aa: CASSAGYYGYTF; cdr3_nt: TGTGCCAGCAGTGCGGGGTACTATGGCTACACCTTC
j_call: TRBJ2-7; v_call: TRBV20-1; clone_size: many; d_call: .; cdr3_aa: CSALTYEQYF; cdr3_nt: TGCAGTGCTCTAACTTACGAGCAGTACTTC
j_call: TRBJ1-2; v_call: TRBV20-1; clone_size: many; d_call: TRBD1; cdr3_aa: CSASPAGQGNYGYTF; cdr3_nt: TGCAGTGCAAGCCCCGCGGGACAGGGTAACTATGGCTACACCTTC
j_call: TRBJ1-1; v_call: TRBV28; clone_size: many; d_call: .; cdr3_aa: CASRPDTLNTEAFF; cdr3_nt: TGTGCCAGCAGACCAGACACACTGAACACTGAAGCTTTCTTT
j_call: TRBJ2-7; v_call: TRBV6-1; clone_size: .; d_call: TRBD2; cdr3_aa: CASSGREGREQYF; cdr3_nt: TGTGCCAGCAGTGGTCGGGAGGGCCGCGAGCAGTACTTC
j_call: TRBJ2-5; v_call: TRBV19; clone_size: many; d_call: .; cdr3_aa: CASSMTRDNQETQYF; cdr3_nt: TGTGCCAGTAGTATGACCAGGGATAACCAAGAGACCCAGTACTTC
j_call: TRBJ2-2; v_call: TRBV6-5; clone_size: many; d_call: TRBD1; cdr3_aa: CASSYSGGAIGELFF; cdr3_nt: TGTGCCAGCAGTTACTCAGGGGGCGCAATCGGGGAGCTGTTTTTT
j_call: TRBJ2-7; v_call: TRBV7-8; clone_size: many; d_call: .; cdr3_aa: CASSFNPDSALFF; cdr3_nt: TGTGCCAGCAGCTTCAACCCGGACAGCGCCCTTTTTTTC
j_call: TRBJ2-1; v_call: TRBV19; clone_size: many; d_call: TRBD2; cdr3_aa: CASSTGTSVGNEQFF; cdr3_nt: TGTGCCAGTAGTACAGGGACTAGCGTGGGGAATGAGCAGTTCTTC
j_call: TRBJ1-1; v_call: TRBV6-5; clone_size: .; d_call: .; cdr3_aa: CASSYHRDSMNTEAFF; cdr3_nt: TGTGCCAGCAGTTACCACAGGGATTCCATGAACACTGAAGCTTTCTTT
j_call: TRBJ2-3; v_call: TRBV20-1; clone_size: few; d_call: .; cdr3_aa: CSARVGDTQYF; cdr3_nt: TGCAGTGCTAGAGTAGGAGATACGCAGTATTTT
j_call: TRBJ1-2; v_call: TRBV11-2; clone_size: few; d_call: TRBD1; cdr3_aa: CASSFTRDRAPNGYTF; cdr3_nt: TGTGCCAGCAGCTTTACCAGGGACAGGGCCCCTAACGGCTACACCTTC
j_call: TRBJ2-7; v_call: TRBV10-3; clone_size: many; d_call: TRBD1; cdr3_aa: CAIGQVLPYEQYF; cdr3_nt: TGTGCCATCGGACAGGTGTTGCCCTACGAGCAGTACTTC
j_call: TRBJ2-2; v_call: TRBV24-1; clone_size: many; d_call: .; cdr3_aa: CATSGGDPRGGELFF; cdr3_nt: TGTGCCACCAGTGGGGGGGACCCCCGAGGGGGGGAGCTGTTTTTT
j_call: TRBJ2-2; v_call: TRBV7-2; clone_size: many; d_call: TRBD2; cdr3_aa: CASSGLAGVTGELFF; cdr3_nt: TGTGCCAGCAGCGGACTTGCGGGAGTCACCGGGGAGCTGTTTTTT
j_call: TRBJ1-2; v_call: TRBV6-5; clone_size: many; d_call: TRBD1; cdr3_aa: CASSFRGDRASVYTF; cdr3_nt: TGTGCCAGCAGTTTTCGGGGAGACAGGGCTAGTGTCTACACCTTC
j_call: TRBJ1-5; v_call: TRBV12-3/TRBV12-4; clone_size: many; d_call: TRBD1; cdr3_aa: CASSTDRDQPQHF; cdr3_nt: TGTGCCAGCAGCACAGACAGGGATCAGCCCCAGCATTTT
j_call: TRBJ1-5; v_call: TRBV27; clone_size: many; d_call: .; cdr3_aa: CASSLAGARSQPQHF; cdr3_nt: TGTGCCAGCAGTTTAGCGGGGGCTCGGAGTCAGCCCCAGCATTTT
j_call: TRBJ1-5; v_call: TRBV6-2/TRBV6-3; clone_size: many; d_call: TRBD1; cdr3_aa: CASSRPRQGSANQPQHF; cdr3_nt: TGTGCCAGCAGTCGCCCAAGACAGGGAAGCGCCAATCAGCCCCAGCATTTT
j_call: TRBJ1-1; v_call: TRBV30; clone_size: .; d_call: TRBD1; cdr3_aa: CAWSPLGQGNTEAFF; cdr3_nt: TGTGCCTGGAGCCCACTTGGACAGGGGAACACTGAAGCTTTCTTT
j_call: TRBJ1-2; v_call: TRBV5-1; clone_size: many; d_call: .; cdr3_aa: CASSLPLGKNYGYTF; cdr3_nt: TGCGCCAGCAGCCTCCCGCTCGGGAAAAACTATGGCTACACCTTC
j_call: TRBJ1-1; v_call: TRBV5-5; clone_size: .; d_call: .; cdr3_aa: CASSLPRSFTEAFF; cdr3_nt: TGTGCCAGCAGCTTGCCCCGGTCCTTCACTGAAGCTTTCTTT
j_call: TRBJ2-7; v_call: TRBV7-2; clone_size: .; d_call: .; cdr3_aa: CASSFVRGYEQYF; cdr3_nt: TGTGCCAGCAGCTTCGTGCGGGGATACGAGCAGTACTTC
j_call: TRBJ1-5; v_call: TRBV24-1; clone_size: many; d_call: .; cdr3_aa: CATSDPGQDKDQPQHF; cdr3_nt: TGTGCCACCAGTGATCCGGGACAAGACAAAGATCAGCCCCAGCATTTT
j_call: TRBJ1-6; v_call: TRBV6-1; clone_size: few; d_call: .; cdr3_aa: CASSPERLVFNSPLHF; cdr3_nt: TGTGCCAGCAGCCCAGAAAGACTAGTCTTTAATTCACCCCTCCACTTT
j_call: TRBJ2-5; v_call: TRBV11-1; clone_size: many; d_call: .; cdr3_aa: CASSLGKETQYF; cdr3_nt: TGTGCCAGCAGCTTAGGGAAAGAGACCCAGTACTTC
j_call: TRBJ2-7; v_call: TRBV5-1; clone_size: .; d_call: TRBD1; cdr3_aa: CASSPDRVGREQYF; cdr3_nt: TGCGCCAGCAGCCCCGACAGGGTAGGGCGCGAGCAGTACTTC
j_call: TRBJ2-7; v_call: TRBV29-1; clone_size: many; d_call: .; cdr3_aa: CSVEDVSSYEQYF; cdr3_nt: TGCAGCGTTGAGGACGTTAGCTCCTACGAGCAGTACTTC
j_call: TRBJ2-7; v_call: TRBV20-1; clone_size: many; d_call: .; cdr3_aa: CSARVPGNGEQYF; cdr3_nt: TGCAGTGCTAGAGTACCGGGAAACGGCGAGCAGTACTTC
j_call: TRBJ2-5; v_call: TRBV2; clone_size: many; d_call: TRBD2; cdr3_aa: CASSETSVPETQYF; cdr3_nt: TGTGCCAGCAGTGAAACTAGCGTTCCCGAGACCCAGTACTTC
j_call: TRBJ2-2; v_call: TRBV11-2; clone_size: few; d_call: .; cdr3_aa: CASSFPARVTGELFF; cdr3_nt: TGTGCCAGCAGCTTTCCGGCTAGGGTCACCGGGGAGCTGTTTTTT
j_call: TRBJ1-1; v_call: TRBV6-5; clone_size: many; d_call: .; cdr3_aa: CASSSLKLTRLNTEAFF; cdr3_nt: TGTGCCAGCAGTTCCCTGAAGTTGACAAGGCTGAACACTGAAGCTTTCTTT
j_call: TRBJ2-2; v_call: TRBV20-1; clone_size: .; d_call: TRBD2; cdr3_aa: CSARAIQLAGRPGELFF; cdr3_nt: TGCAGTGCTAGAGCGATTCAATTAGCGGGTCGGCCCGGGGAGCTGTTTTTT
j_call: TRBJ1-6; v_call: TRBV6-5; clone_size: .; d_call: .; cdr3_aa: CASSYAPERNSPLHF; cdr3_nt: TGTGCCAGCAGTTACGCCCCGGAGAGGAATTCACCCCTCCACTTT
j_call: TRBJ2-7; v_call: TRBV6-5; clone_size: .; d_call: .; cdr3_aa: CASSYSTRDSYEQYF; cdr3_nt: TGTGCCAGCAGTTACTCTACTAGAGACAGCTACGAGCAGTACTTC
j_call: TRBJ1-3; v_call: TRBV6-1; clone_size: many; d_call: .; cdr3_aa: CASSRGPSGNTIYF; cdr3_nt: TGTGCCAGCAGTCGGGGCCCCTCCGGAAACACCATATATTTT
j_call: TRBJ2-2; v_call: TRBV12-3/TRBV12-4; clone_size: many; d_call: .; cdr3_aa: CASSRDGKVGELFF; cdr3_nt: TGTGCCAGCAGTCGGGACGGGAAAGTCGGGGAGCTGTTTTTT
j_call: TRBJ2-2; v_call: TRBV6-2/TRBV6-3; clone_size: once; d_call: TRBD2; cdr3_aa: CASSPRYDRLAAWQRELFF; cdr3_nt: TGTGCCAGCAGCCCCCGATACGACCGACTAGCGGCCTGGCAAAGGGAGCTGTTTTTT
j_call: TRBJ2-2; v_call: TRBV12-3/TRBV12-4; clone_size: few; d_call: TRBD2; cdr3_aa: CASPRFAGGVRELFF; cdr3_nt: TGTGCCAGCCCGAGGTTTGCGGGAGGTGTGAGGGAGCTGTTTTTT
j_call: TRBJ2-2; v_call: TRBV19; clone_size: few; d_call: TRBD2; cdr3_aa: CASTRSGRDTGELFF; cdr3_nt: TGTGCCAGTACCCGTAGCGGGAGAGACACCGGGGAGCTGTTTTTT
j_call: TRBJ2-5; v_call: TRBV28; clone_size: .; d_call: TRBD2; cdr3_aa: CASSYLAANPREEQETQYF; cdr3_nt: TGTGCCAGCAGCTATCTAGCGGCAAATCCGAGAGAGGAGCAAGAGACGCAGTACTTC
j_call: TRBJ2-5; v_call: TRBV6-1; clone_size: many; d_call: .; cdr3_aa: CASSVKIKETQYF; cdr3_nt: TGTGCCAGCAGTGTAAAAATTAAGGAGACCCAGTACTTC